This T cell receptor beta chain was documented in a study of blood T cell repertoires in COVID-19. Study-wide background: COVID-19 samples from acute and convalescent phases originated in the United States, Italy and Spain.

The CDR3 contains 16 residues. Trimming left V 4 bases short and J 1 base short, with 14 bases between. Germline V CDR1 and CDR2: SGDLS, YYNGEE. Some clones are missing from TCRdb's copy, which holds only in-frame ones; the method was immunoSEQ multiplex PCR. The top ten hold 3.5% to 4% of the sample, which has about 210,000 clones, around 86% seen once. Sequenced material: PBMCs or T cells enriched from blood (not recorded which). The receptor's source is a woman aged 40 to 50 with acute COVID-19. The V call is TRBV9, the J call TRBJ2-2, with D possibly TRBD1 on 6 matching bases. Written as DNA, the CDR3 is TGTGCCAGCAGCCCACCGGGACACAGGAACACCGGGGAGCTGTTTTTT. Encoded protein: CASSPPGHRNTGELFF.